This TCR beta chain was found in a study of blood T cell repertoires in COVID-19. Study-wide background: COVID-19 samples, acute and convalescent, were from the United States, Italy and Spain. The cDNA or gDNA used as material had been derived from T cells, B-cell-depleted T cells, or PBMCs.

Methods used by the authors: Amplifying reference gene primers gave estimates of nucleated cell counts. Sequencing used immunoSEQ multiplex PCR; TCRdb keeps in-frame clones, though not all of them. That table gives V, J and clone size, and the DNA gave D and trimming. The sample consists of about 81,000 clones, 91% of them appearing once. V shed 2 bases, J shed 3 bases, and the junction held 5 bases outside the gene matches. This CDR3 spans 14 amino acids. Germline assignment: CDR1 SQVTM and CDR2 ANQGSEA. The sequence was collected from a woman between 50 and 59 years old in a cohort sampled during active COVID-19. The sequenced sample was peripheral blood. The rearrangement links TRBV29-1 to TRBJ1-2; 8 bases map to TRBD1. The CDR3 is CSVEIRGRHYGYTF. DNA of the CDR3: TGCAGCGTTGAAATCAGGGGGCGTCACTATGGCTACACCTTC. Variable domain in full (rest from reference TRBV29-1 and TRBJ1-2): SAVISQKPSRDICQRGTSLTIQCQVDSQVTMMFWYRQQPGQSLTLIATANQGSEATYESGFVIDKFPISRPNLTFSTLTVSNMSPEDSSIYLCSVEIRGRHYGYTFGSGTRLTVV.